The T cell receptor (beta chain) described here comes from a study of a mutant IDH1 vaccine in newly diagnosed glioma. The wider study: The vaccination schedule gave patients eight doses in weeks 1, 3, 5, 7, 11, 15, 19 and 23. Every participant had undergone radiotherapy, temozolomide, or both before, and most underwent both.

Study conclusions and caveats: Seemingly, pseudoprogression had no relation to changes in the top peripheral T cell clonotypes.

Time point: week 5, during vaccination. A single vaccine dose contained 300 ug of mutant IDH1 20-mer peptide, and topical imiquimod was used with it. Repertoires were generated with immunoSEQ multiplex PCR, while TCRdb's copy carries only in-frame clones and drops some. The table has about 75,000 clones, roughly nine tenths seen once. With respect to this clone: The antigen is unknown.

CDR1 and CDR2 from the germline V gene are MNHEY and SMNVEV (reference sequence). V lost 4 bases and J 3 bases, leaving 13 bases between the germline ends. The CDR3 has 15 amino acids. The J gene is TRBJ2-1, the V gene TRBV27; no clear D. The sample consisted of PBMCs, taken from a glioma patient whose treatment included an IDH1 peptide vaccine. The clonotype comes from a woman in her 50s with glioma. The CDR3 region has the DNA TGTGCCAGCAGTTCCTCTGGATCGGGCTACAATGAGCAGTTCTTC. Amino acids: CASSSSGSGYNEQFF.